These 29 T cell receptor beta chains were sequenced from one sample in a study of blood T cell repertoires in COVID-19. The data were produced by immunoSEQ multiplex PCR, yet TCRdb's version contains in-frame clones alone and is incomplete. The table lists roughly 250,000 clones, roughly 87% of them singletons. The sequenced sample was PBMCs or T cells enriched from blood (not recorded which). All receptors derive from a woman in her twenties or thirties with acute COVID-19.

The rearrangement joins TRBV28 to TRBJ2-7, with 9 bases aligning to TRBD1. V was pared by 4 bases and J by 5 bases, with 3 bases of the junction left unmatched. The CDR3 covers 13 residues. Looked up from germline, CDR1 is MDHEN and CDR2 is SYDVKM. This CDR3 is CASSWGQGHEQYF. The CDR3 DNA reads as TGTGCCAGCAGTTGGGGACAGGGCCACGAGCAGTACTTC.

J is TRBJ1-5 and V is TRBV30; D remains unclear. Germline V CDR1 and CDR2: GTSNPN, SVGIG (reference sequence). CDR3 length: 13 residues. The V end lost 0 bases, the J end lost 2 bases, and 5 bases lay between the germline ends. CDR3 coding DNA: TGTGCCTGGAGTGTCTCGGGCAATCAGCCCCAGCATTTT. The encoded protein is CAWSVSGNQPQHF. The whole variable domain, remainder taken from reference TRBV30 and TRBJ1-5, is SQTIHQWPATLVQPVGSPLSLECTVEGTSNPNLYWYRQAAGRGLQLLFYSVGIGQISSEVPQNLSASRPQDRQFILSSKKLLLSDSGFYLCAWSVSGNQPQHFGDGTRLSIL.

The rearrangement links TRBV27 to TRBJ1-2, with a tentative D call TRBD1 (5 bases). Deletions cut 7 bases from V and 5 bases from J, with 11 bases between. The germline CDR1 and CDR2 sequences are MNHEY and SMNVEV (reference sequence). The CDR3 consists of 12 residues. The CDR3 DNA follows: TGTGCCAGCAAGACAGAGGCTTATGGCTACACCTTC. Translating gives CASKTEAYGYTF.

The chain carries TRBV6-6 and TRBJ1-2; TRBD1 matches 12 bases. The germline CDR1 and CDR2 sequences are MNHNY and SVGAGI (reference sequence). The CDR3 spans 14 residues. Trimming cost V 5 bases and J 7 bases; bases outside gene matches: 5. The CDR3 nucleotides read TGTGCCAGCAGTCGGGGACAGGGGGCGGGTGGCTACACCTTC. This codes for CASSRGQGAGGYTF.

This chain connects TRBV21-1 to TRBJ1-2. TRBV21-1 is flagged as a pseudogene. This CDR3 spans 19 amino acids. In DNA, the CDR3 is TGTGCCAGCAGCAAGAGGCTCCCTATTCAGGCGCGGGGTGTCTATGGCTACACCTTC. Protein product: CASSKRLPIQARGVYGYTF.

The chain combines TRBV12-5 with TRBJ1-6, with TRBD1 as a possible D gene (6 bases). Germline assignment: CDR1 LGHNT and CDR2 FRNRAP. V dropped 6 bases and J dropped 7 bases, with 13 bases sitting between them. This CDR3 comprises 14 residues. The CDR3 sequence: CASGDDRTNSPLHF. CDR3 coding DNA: TGTGCTAGTGGGGACGACAGGACCAATTCACCCCTCCACTTT.

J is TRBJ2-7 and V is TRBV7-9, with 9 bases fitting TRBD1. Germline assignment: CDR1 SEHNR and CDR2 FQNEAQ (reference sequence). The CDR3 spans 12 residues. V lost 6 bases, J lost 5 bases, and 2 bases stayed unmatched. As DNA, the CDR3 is TGTGCCAGCAGAACAGGGGGCAACGAGCAGTACTTC. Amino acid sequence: CASRTGGNEQYF.

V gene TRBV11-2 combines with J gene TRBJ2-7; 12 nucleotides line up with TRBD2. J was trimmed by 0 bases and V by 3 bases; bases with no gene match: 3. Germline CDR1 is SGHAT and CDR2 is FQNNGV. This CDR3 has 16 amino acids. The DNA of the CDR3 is TGTGCCAGCAGCTTTAGACTAGCGGGGGCCTCCTACGAGCAGTACTTC. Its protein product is CASSFRLAGASYEQYF. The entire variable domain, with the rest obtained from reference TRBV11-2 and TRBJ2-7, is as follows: EAGVAQSPRYKIIEKRQSVAFWCNPISGHATLYWYQQILGQGPKLLIQFQNNGVVDDSQLPKDRFSAERLKGVDSTLKIQPAKLEDSAVYLCASSFRLAGASYEQYFGPGTRLTVT.

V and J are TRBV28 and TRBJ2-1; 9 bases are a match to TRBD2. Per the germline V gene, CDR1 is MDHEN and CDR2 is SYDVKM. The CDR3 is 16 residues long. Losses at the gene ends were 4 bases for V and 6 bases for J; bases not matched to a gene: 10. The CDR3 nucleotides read TGTGCCAGCAGTTACCCGGGCGGGGGGGGTATCAATGAGCAGTTCTTC. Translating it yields CASSYPGGGGINEQFF. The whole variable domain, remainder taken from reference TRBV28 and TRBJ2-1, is DVKVTQSSRYLVKRTGEKVFLECVQDMDHENMFWYRQDPGLGLRLIYFSYDVKMKEKGDIPEGYSVSREKKERFSLILESASTNQTSMYLCASSYPGGGGINEQFFGPGTRLTVL.

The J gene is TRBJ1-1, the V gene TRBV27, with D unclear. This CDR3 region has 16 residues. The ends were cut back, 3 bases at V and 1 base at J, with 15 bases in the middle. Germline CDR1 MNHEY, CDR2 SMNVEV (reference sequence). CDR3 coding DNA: TGTGCCAGCAGTTTCGCATGGGCGCTCGGGAACACTGAAGCTTTCTTT. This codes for CASSFAWALGNTEAFF.

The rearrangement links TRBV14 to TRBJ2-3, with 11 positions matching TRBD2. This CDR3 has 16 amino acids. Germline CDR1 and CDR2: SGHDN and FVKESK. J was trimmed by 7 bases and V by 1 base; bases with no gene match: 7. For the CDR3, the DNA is TGTGCCAGCAGCCAAGGACTAGCGGGACGGCGGAATACGCAGTATTTT. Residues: CASSQGLAGRRNTQYF.

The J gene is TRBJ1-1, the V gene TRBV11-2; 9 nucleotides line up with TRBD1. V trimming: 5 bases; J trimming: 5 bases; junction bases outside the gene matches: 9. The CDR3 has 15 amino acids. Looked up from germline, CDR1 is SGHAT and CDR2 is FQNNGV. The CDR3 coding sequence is TGTGCCAGCAGCCTCGGGGACAGGGTGAGGACTGAAGCTTTCTTT. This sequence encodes CASSLGDRVRTEAFF.

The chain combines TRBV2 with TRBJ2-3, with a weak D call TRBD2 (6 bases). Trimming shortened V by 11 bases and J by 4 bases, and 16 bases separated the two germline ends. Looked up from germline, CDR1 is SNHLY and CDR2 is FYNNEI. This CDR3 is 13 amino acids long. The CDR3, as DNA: TGTGCCCGCCAAGGTGGGGACTCAGATACGCAGTATTTT. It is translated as CARQGGDSDTQYF.

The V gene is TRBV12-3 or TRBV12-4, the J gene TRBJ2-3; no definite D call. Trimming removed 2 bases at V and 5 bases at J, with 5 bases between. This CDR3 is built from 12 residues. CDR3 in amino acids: CASSLLRDTQYF. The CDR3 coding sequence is TGTGCCAGCAGTTTACTGCGAGATACGCAGTATTTT.

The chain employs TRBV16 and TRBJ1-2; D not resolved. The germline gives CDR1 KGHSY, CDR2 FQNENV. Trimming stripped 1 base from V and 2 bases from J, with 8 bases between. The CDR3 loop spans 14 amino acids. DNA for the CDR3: TGTGCCAGCAGCCAATATCGCCAGAACTATGGCTACACCTTC. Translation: CASSQYRQNYGYTF.

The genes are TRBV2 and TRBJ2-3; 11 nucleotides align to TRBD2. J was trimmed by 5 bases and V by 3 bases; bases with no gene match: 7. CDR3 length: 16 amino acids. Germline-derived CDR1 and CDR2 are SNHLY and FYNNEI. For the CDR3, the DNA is TGTGCCAGCAGTGACTTTAGCGGGGGGGTTGTAGATACGCAGTATTTT. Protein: CASSDFSGGVVDTQYF.

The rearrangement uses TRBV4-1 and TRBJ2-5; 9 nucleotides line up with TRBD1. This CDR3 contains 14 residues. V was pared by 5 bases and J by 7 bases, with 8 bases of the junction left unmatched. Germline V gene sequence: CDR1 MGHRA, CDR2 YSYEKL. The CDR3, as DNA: TGCGCCAGCAGCTCAGGGACAGGGAAGGGGACCCAGTACTTC. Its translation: CASSSGTGKGTQYF.

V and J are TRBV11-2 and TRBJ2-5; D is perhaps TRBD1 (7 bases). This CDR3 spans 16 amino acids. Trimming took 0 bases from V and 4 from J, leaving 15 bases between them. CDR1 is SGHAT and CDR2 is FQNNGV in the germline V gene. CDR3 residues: CASSLDIMQGGETQYF. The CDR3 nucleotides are TGTGCCAGCAGCTTAGATATAATGCAGGGGGGAGAGACCCAGTACTTC.

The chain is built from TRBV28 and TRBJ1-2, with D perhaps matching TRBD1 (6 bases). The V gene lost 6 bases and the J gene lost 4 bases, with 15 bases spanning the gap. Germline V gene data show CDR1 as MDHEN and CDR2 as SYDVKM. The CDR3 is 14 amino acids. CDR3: CASRSLGGAYGYTF. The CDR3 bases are TGTGCCAGCAGATCTCTCGGGGGGGCCTATGGCTACACCTTC.

Written as DNA, the CDR3 is TGTGCCAGCAGCCCCCGCGGAGCGGGGGCTGGCGAGCAGTACTTC. Protein: CASSPRGAGAGEQYF. V is TRBV11-2 and J is TRBJ2-7; 8 nucleotides line up with TRBD2. The germline CDR1 and CDR2 sequences are SGHAT and FQNNGV. The V gene end was trimmed by 5 bases and the J gene end by 6 bases; junction bases not matched to a gene: 12. The CDR3 extends over 15 amino acids.

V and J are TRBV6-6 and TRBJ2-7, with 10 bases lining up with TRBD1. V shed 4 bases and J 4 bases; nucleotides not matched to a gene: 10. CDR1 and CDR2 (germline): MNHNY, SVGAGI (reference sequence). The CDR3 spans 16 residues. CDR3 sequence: CASSSPDRGRPYEQYF. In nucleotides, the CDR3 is TGTGCCAGCAGTTCACCCGACAGGGGGCGGCCATACGAGCAGTACTTC.

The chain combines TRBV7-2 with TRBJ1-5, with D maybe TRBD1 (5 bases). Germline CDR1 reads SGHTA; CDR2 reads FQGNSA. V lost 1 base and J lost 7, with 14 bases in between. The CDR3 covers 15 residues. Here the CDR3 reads CASSLDSAGEQPQHF. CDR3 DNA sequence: TGTGCCAGCAGCTTAGATTCCGCGGGGGAACAGCCCCAGCATTTT.

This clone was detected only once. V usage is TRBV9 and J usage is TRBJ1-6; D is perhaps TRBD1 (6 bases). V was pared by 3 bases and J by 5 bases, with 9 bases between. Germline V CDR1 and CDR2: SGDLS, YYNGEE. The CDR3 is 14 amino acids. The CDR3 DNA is TGTGCCAGCAGCGCCCACAGGGATAATTCACCCCTCCACTTT. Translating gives CASSAHRDNSPLHF. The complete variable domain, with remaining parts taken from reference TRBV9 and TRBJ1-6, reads DSGVTQTPKHLITATGQRVTLRCSPRSGDLSVYWYQQSLDQGLQFLIQYYNGEERAKGNILERFSAQQFPDLHSELNLSSLELGDSALYFCASSAHRDNSPLHFGNGTRLTVT.

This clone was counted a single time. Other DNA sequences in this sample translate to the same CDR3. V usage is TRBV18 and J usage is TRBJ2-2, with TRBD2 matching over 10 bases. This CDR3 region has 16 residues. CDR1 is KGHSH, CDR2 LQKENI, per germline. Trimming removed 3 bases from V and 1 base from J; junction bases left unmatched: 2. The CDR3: CASSPGLAVNTGELFF. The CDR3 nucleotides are TGTGCCAGCTCACCCGGACTAGCGGTGAACACCGGGGAGCTGTTTTTT.

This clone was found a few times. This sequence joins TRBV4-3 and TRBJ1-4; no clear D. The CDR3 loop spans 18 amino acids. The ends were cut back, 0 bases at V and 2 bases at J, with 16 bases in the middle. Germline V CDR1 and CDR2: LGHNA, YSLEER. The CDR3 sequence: CASSQDVTLLATNEKLFF. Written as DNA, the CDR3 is TGCGCCAGCAGCCAAGACGTCACCCTGCTGGCCACTAATGAAAAACTGTTTTTT.

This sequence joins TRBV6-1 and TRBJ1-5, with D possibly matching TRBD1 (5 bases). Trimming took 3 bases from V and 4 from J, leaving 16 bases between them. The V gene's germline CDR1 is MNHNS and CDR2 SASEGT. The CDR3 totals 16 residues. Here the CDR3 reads CASSETLGLENQPQHF. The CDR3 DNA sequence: TGTGCCAGCAGTGAGACATTGGGGCTGGAAAATCAGCCCCAGCATTTT.

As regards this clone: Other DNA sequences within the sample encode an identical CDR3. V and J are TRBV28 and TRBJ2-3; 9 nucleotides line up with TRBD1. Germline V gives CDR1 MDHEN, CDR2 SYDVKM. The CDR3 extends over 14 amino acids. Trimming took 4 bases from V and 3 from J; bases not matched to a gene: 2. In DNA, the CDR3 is TGTGCCAGCAGTTCAGGACAGGGGACAGATACGCAGTATTTT. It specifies CASSSGQGTDTQYF.

The CDR3: CASSIGSGLFYEQYF. For the CDR3, the DNA is TGTGCCAGTAGTATAGGTAGCGGGCTCTTCTACGAGCAGTACTTC. The chain carries TRBV19 and TRBJ2-7; 7 bases fit TRBD2. After removal of 1 base from V and 3 bases from J, the junction contained 6 bases not matched to a gene. The CDR3 extends over 15 amino acids. Germline CDR1 reads LNHDA; CDR2 reads SQIVND (reference sequence).

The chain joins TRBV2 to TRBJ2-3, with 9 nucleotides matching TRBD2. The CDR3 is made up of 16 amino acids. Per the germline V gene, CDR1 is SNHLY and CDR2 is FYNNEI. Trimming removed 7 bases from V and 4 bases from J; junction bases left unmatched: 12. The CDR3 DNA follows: TGTGCCAGCACCGACCCCCTTAGCGGGAGTGCAGATACGCAGTATTTT. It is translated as CASTDPLSGSADTQYF.